These T cell receptor beta chains were read from a single sample in a study of blood T cell repertoires in COVID-19. Profiling relied on immunoSEQ multiplex PCR, and the TCRdb table lists in-frame clones only, not all of them. The table shows 400,000 or so clones, with 80% to 90% occurring only once. Sample: peripheral blood. Source of these receptors: a young man with COVID-19, enrolled during active disease. Each CDR3 is given with its conserved first and last residue. A row's size may be missing; if present it is once, few, many or a size class.

v_call	clone_size	j_call	cdr3_aa
TRBV6-2/TRBV6-3	.	TRBJ1-3	CASSRSSGNTIYF
TRBV7-9	once	TRBJ2-5	CASSLTSGETQYF
TRBV15	.	TRBJ2-1	CATSRFRDSDYNEQFF
TRBV30	few	TRBJ2-1	CAWSRGEQFF
TRBV20-1	.	TRBJ1-5	CSASRTGEDQPQHF
TRBV6-5	.	TRBJ2-6	CASSSQGSGANVLTF
TRBV4-2	.	TRBJ1-2	CASSQERQGNYGYTF
TRBV7-6	few	TRBJ1-1	CASSLAGLGNTEAFF
TRBV7-2	.	TRBJ2-1	CASSLAPAGASGEQFF
TRBV23-1	.	TRBJ2-5	CASSHSPYQETQYF
TRBV18	.	TRBJ2-2	CASSTPGLAGGLNTGELFF
TRBV2	.	TRBJ1-5	CASSREEPQHF
TRBV18	.	TRBJ2-7	CASSPSGSSYEQYF
TRBV29-1	.	TRBJ1-2	CSVRDRGLDGYTF
TRBV7-8	.	TRBJ2-7	CASSPSSGREQYF
TRBV4-1	.	TRBJ1-5	CASRHTLDRGIHHQPQHF
TRBV7-9	.	TRBJ1-3	CASSPTGAGNTIYF
TRBV4-2	.	TRBJ1-6	CASSQRPQGAVGSPLHF
TRBV27	.	TRBJ2-3	CASSRQGWVTQYF
TRBV15	.	TRBJ1-3	CATSRDRYSGNTIYF
TRBV7-9	.	TRBJ2-7	CASSPGLAGGEQYF
TRBV6-1	.	TRBJ2-4	CASSDTTGYGKNIQYF
TRBV7-9	.	TRBJ1-4	CASSRTGGNEKLFF
TRBV7-9	.	TRBJ1-3	CASSLGAGLAGNTIYF
TRBV20-1	.	TRBJ2-2	CSALRGGELFF
TRBV11-3	.	TRBJ2-7	CASSLRPGAEQYF
TRBV19	.	TRBJ2-1	CASRGLAGDEQFF
TRBV4-1	.	TRBJ1-3	CASSQVADKGNTIYF
TRBV4-1	once	TRBJ1-2	CASSQERQNDGYTF
TRBV2	.	TRBJ2-5	CASRPRVETQYF
TRBV9	.	TRBJ2-1	CASSVGLADSWTPIIF
TRBV30	.	TRBJ2-2	CAWNGGRMTGELFF
TRBV30	once	TRBJ1-1	CAWTGTGVGTEAFF
TRBV11-2	.	TRBJ2-7	CASSPNTDDYEQYF
TRBV21-1	.	TRBJ2-5	CASSNPRVEKTQYF
TRBV3-1/TRBV3-2	once	TRBJ2-5	CASSHRGKTQYF
TRBV6-1	.	TRBJ1-2	CASSERAGRGGYTF
TRBV19	.	TRBJ2-1	CASKGAGVNEQFF
TRBV5-1	.	TRBJ2-6	CASSLALKGGSGANVLTF
TRBV7-2	.	TRBJ1-1	CASSLTGRGEAFF
TRBV30	.	TRBJ2-3	CAWSVGGDRKTDTQYF
TRBV3-1/TRBV3-2	.	TRBJ2-4	CASSPFLGAGGNIQYF
TRBV9	.	TRBJ2-2	CASSVIAGPPGELFF
TRBV19	.	TRBJ2-2	CASSIGGRIFTGELFF